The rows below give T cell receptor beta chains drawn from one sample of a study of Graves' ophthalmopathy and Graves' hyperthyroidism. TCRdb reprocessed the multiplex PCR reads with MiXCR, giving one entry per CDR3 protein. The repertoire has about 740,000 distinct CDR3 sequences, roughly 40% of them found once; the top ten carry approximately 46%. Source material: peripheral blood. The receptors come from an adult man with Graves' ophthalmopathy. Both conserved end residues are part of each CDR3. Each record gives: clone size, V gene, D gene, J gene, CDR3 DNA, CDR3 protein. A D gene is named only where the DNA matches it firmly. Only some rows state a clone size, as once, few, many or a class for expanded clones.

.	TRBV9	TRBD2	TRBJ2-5	TGTGCCAGCAGCGCGACTAGCGGGAGTCCGGAGACCCAGTACTTC	CASSATSGSPETQYF
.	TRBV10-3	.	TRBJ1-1	TGTGCCATCAGTGCCAACTCGGCGGGGTCTGAAGCTTTCTTT	CAISANSAGSEAFF
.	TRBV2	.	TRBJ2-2	TGTGCCAGCAGGCCGACGAGTAGATCCGGGGAGCTGTTTTTT	CASRPTSRSGELFF
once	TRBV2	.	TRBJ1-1	TGTGCCAGCAACCAATGTACTGAAGCTTTCTTT	CASNQCTEAFF
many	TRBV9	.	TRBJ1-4	TGTGCCAGCAGCGTAGGCGGATCTAATGAAAAACTGTTTTTT	CASSVGGSNEKLFF
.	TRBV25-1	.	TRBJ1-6	TGTGCCAGTTTCAGGGCGAGGAATTCACCCCTCCACTTT	CASFRARNSPLHF
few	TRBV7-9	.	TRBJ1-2	TGTGCCAGCAGCTTCGACAATGACTATGGCTACACCTTC	CASSFDNDYGYTF
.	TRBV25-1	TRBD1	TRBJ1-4	TGTGCCAGCAGTATAACAGGGACAGGGCTTGAAAAACTGTTTTTT	CASSITGTGLEKLFF
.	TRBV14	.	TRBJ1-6	TGTGCCAGCAGCCAACGCGCAGGGCAAAGGACCTATAATTCACCCCTCCACTTT	CASSQRAGQRTYNSPLHF
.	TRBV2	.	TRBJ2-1	TGTGCCAGCAGCGGGAGACCCTACAATGAGCAGTTCTTC	CASSGRPYNEQFF
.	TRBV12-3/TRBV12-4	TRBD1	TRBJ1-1	TGTGCCAGCAGTTTAACAGACAGGGGCACTGAAGCTTTCTTT	CASSLTDRGTEAFF
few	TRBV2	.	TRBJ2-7	TGTGCCAGCAGTGATGCACAGCGCTTATACGAGCAGTACTTC	CASSDAQRLYEQYF
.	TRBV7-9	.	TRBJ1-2	TGTGCCAGCAGCCAAACCTCAGGGTGGTCTGGCTACACCTTC	CASSQTSGWSGYTF
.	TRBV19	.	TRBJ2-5	TGTGCCAGTAGTATTCCCGGGGTGACAGGGACCCAGTACTTC	CASSIPGVTGTQYF
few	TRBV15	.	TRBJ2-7	TGTGCCACCAGCAGAGATAAGGGCACCGCCTACGAGCAGTACTTC	CATSRDKGTAYEQYF
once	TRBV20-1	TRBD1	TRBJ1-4	TGCAGTGCTATTCATCGGACAGGGGGGGAAAAACTGTTTTTT	CSAIHRTGGEKLFF